This TCR beta chain emerged from a study of T cells in Graves' hyperthyroidism and ophthalmopathy. TCR beta CDR3 region amplification was performed from RNA transcripts. The HTBI primer set served for first-round RT-PCR of the TCR CDR3. TCRdb itself ran the multiplex PCR reads through MiXCR, one entry per CDR3 protein. The sample has about 590,000 distinct CDR3 sequences; approximately 14% are singletons. The V gene lost 7 bases and the J gene lost 0 bases, with 16 bases spanning the gap. The length of the CDR3 is 15 residues. The V gene's germline CDR1 is LGHDT and CDR2 YNNKEL (reference sequence). Comment on this clonotype: Its antigen is currently unknown.

Study-level points and caveats: The model foresaw ophthalmopathy a median roughly 6.5 months prior to onset.

The sample comprised blood. The clonotype originates from a woman between 18 and 30 years old with Graves' ophthalmopathy. The J gene is TRBJ2-7, the V gene TRBV3-1, with D possibly TRBD1 on 5 matching bases. This chain's CDR3 is CASTPRGQSSYEQYF. The DNA of the CDR3 is TGTGCCAGCACCCCTAGGGGCCAGAGCTCCTACGAGCAGTACTTC.